This T cell receptor (beta chain) was documented in a study of Ad26.COV2.S vaccination and SARS-CoV-2 variants. Across the whole study: Donor got 5x10^10 or 1x10^11 viral particles of Ad26.COV2.S.

Clones were read by immunoSEQ multiplex PCR, and TCRdb kept only the in-frame ones, dropping some. The data contain about 350,000 clones, approximately 81% of them singletons. Treatment: some 20 received Ad26.COV2.S at low or high dose, single or two shots; about 5 received placebo; per-sample allocation not given. Samples were taken on day 63 after the first vaccine or placebo injection. This clone appeared a single time. The antigen is not known. General study results and limits: Considerable breadth of spike-specific CD8+ and CD4+ T cell responses has reportedly been documented following vaccination. Comparable non-spike TCR breadth was observed in vaccine and placebo recipients.

The CDR3 contains 15 residues. V was cut by 7 bases and J by 12 bases, with 25 bases left in between. CDR1 and CDR2 from the germline V gene are SEHNR and FQNEAQ (reference sequence). The sequencing here drew on peripheral blood, taken in a trial of Ad26.COV2.S vaccine versus placebo. The sequence was obtained from a person aged 18 to 65 who received the Ad26.COV2.S COVID-19 vaccine or a placebo. V is TRBV7-9 and J is TRBJ2-1; D possibly matches TRBD1 or TRBD2 (5 bases each). The CDR3 spells CASTQLGTRRSGQFF. The CDR3 DNA is TGTGCCAGCACCCAACTCGGGACCAGACGTTCCGGGCAGTTCTTC.